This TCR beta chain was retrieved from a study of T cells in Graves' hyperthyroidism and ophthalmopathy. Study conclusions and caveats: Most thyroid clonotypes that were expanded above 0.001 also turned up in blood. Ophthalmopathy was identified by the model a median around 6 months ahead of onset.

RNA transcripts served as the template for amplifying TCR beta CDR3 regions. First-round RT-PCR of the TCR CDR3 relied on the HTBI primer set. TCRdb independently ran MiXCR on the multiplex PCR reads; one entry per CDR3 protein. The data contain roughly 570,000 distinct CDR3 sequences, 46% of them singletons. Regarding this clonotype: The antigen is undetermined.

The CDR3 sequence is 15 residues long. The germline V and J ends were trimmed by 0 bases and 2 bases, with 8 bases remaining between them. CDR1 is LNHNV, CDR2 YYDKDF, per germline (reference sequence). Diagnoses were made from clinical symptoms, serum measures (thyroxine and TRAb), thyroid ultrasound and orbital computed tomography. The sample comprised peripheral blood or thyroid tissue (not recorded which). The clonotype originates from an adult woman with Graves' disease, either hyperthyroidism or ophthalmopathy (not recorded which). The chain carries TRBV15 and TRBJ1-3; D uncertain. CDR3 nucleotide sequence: TGTGCCACCAGCAGAGACCCGGGGACTGGAAACACCATATATTTT. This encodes CATSRDPGTGNTIYF. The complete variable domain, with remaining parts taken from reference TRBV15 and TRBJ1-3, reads DAMVIQNPRYQVTQFGKPVTLSCSQTLNHNVMYWYQQKSSQAPKLLFHYYDKDFNNEADTPDNFQSRRPNTSFCFLDIRSPGLGDTAMYLCATSRDPGTGNTIYFGEGSWLTVV.